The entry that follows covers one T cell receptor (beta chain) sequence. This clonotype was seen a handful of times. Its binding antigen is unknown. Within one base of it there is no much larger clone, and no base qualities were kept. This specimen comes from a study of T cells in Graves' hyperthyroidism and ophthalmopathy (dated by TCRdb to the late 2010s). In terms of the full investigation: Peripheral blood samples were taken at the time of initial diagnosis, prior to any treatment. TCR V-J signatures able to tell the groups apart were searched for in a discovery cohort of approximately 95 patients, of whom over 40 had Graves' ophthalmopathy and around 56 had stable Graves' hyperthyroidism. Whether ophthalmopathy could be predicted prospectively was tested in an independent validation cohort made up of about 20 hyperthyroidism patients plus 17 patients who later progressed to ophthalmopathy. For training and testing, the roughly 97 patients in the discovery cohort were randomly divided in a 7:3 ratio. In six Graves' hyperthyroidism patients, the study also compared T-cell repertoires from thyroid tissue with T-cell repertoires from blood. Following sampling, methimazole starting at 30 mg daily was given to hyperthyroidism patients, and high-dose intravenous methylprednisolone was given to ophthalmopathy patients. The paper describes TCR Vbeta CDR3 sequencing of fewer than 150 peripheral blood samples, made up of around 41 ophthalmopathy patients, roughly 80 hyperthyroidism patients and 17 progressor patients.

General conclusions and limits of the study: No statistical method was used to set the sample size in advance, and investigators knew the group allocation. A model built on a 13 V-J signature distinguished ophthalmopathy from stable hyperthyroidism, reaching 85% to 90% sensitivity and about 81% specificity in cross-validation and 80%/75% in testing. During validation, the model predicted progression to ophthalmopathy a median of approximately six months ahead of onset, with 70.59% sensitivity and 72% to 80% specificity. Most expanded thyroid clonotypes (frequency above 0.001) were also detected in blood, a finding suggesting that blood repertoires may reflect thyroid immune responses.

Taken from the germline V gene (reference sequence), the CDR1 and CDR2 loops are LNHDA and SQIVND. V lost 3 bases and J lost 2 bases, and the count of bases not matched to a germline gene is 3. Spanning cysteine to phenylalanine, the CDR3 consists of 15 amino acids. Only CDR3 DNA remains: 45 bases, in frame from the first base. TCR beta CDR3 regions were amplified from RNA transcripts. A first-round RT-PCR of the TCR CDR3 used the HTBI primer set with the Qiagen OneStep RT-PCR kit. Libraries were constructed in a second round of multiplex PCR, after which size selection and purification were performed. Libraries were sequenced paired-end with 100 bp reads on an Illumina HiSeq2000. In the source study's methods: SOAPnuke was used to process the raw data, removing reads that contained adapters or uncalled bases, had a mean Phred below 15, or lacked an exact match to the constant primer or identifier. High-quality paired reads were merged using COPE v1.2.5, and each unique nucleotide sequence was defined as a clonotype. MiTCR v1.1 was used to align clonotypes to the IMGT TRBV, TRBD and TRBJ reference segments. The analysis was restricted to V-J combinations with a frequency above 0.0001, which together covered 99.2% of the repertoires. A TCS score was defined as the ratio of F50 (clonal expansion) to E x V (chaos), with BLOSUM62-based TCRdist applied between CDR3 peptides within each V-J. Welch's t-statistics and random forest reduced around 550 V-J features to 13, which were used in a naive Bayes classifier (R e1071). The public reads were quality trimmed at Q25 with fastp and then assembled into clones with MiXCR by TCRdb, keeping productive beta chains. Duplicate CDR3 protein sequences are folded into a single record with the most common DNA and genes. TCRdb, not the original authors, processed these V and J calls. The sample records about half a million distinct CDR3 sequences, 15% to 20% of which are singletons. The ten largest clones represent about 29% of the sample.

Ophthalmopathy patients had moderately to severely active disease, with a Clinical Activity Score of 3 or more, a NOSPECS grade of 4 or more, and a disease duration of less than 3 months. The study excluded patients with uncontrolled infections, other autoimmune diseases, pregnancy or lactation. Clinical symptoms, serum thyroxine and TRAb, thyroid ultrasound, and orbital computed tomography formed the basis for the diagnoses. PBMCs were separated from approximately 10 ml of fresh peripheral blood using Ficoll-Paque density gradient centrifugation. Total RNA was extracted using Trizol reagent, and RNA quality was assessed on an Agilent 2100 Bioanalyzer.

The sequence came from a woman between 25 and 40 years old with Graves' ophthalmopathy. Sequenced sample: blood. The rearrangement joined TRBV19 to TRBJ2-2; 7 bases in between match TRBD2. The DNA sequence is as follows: TGTGCCAGTAGTATGGCTAGCGGAAACACCGGGGAGCTGTTTTTT. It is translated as CASSMASGNTGELFF.